This T cell receptor beta chain originates from a study of shared clonotypes between healthy human individuals. Study-level results: Approximately 4.6% of naive CD4 clonotypes were shared across a few donors.

V dropped 1 base and J dropped 0; count of bases not matched to a gene: 10. CDR3 length: 17 residues. Germline V gives CDR1 SGHRS, CDR2 YFSETQ. A remark on this clone: Its antigen is not identified.

Sequencing used immunoSEQ multiplex PCR; TCRdb keeps in-frame clones, though not all of them. The table includes about 2.3 million clones, 85% to 95% detected once. The sequenced sample consisted of naive CD4+ T cells from PBMCs. Stated subset: CD45RA+ positively selected. This chain connects TRBV5-1 to TRBJ2-7; 7 nucleotides agree with TRBD1. The TCR was taken from a man between 18 and 35 years old in good health. Some clones in this sample may be carry-over from other donors' samples. CDR3: CASSLRFTGDSSYEQYF. Here the CDR3 DNA reads TGCGCCAGCAGCTTGAGGTTTACCGGGGACAGCTCCTACGAGCAGTACTTC. The full variable domain, its missing parts supplied by reference TRBV5-1 and TRBJ2-7, is KAGVTQTPRYLIKTRGQQVTLSCSPISGHRSVSWYQQTPGQGLQFLFEYFSETQRNKGNFPGRFSGRQFSNSRSEMNVSTLELGDSALYLCASSLRFTGDSSYEQYFGPGTRLTVT.